This passage covers 31 T cell receptor beta chains from one sample sequenced in a study of blood T cell repertoires in COVID-19. Clones were sequenced by immunoSEQ multiplex PCR, and TCRdb holds only the in-frame ones, with some missing. The repertoire holds around 150,000 clones, with just over 85% as singletons. The sample comprised peripheral blood. The receptors come from a man between 65 and 85 years old with acute or convalescent COVID-19.

This clone was counted a single time. The rearrangement joins TRBV5-5 to TRBJ1-2; D not certain. The CDR3 sequence is 15 residues long. Germline V lookup: CDR1 SGHKS, CDR2 YYEKEE (reference sequence). The V end lost 2 bases, the J end lost 1 base, and 12 bases lay between the germline ends. CDR3 region: CASSFGSGLNYGYTF. The CDR3, as DNA: TGTGCCAGCAGCTTTGGTTCAGGCCTTAACTATGGCTACACCTTC.

This rearrangement joins TRBV5-4 to TRBJ1-5; D is unclear. The CDR3 runs to 16 residues. Germline CDR1 and CDR2: SGHNT and YYREEE (reference sequence). V shed 0 bases and J shed 0 bases, with 10 bases lying between them. This CDR3 reads CASSLDPEYSNQPQHF. The DNA of the CDR3 is TGTGCCAGCAGCTTGGACCCGGAGTATAGCAATCAGCCCCAGCATTTT.

This rearrangement joins TRBV10-3 to TRBJ1-1; 11 nucleotides line up with TRBD1. CDR3 length: 14 amino acids. The germline CDR1 and CDR2 sequences are ENHRY and SYGVKD. Losses at the gene ends were 5 bases for V and 5 bases for J; bases not matched to a gene: 4. The DNA of the CDR3 is TGTGCCATCAGTCCGGACAGGGGGCTAACTGAAGCTTTCTTT. It is translated as CAISPDRGLTEAFF.

The chain joins TRBV20-1 to TRBJ2-2; unclear D gene. The V and J ends lost 3 bases and 7 bases respectively, with 9 bases between them. The CDR3 length is 12 residues. The germline V gene has CDR1 DFQATT and CDR2 SNEGSKA (reference sequence). The chain's CDR3 is CSASLTVGELFF. DNA for the CDR3: TGCAGTGCTAGTCTAACGGTCGGGGAGCTGTTTTTT.

Written as DNA, the CDR3 is TGTGCCAGCAGTCGAGGGACTAGCGGGAGGTGGTCCTACAATGAGCAGTTCTTC. Translating gives CASSRGTSGRWSYNEQFF. The chain carries TRBV28 and TRBJ2-1, with 15 bases aligning to TRBD2. Germline V gene lookup returns CDR1 MDHEN and CDR2 SYDVKM. This CDR3 region has 18 residues. Germline trimming cut 5 bases from V and 1 base from J; bases unmatched to any gene: 6.

The chain employs TRBV7-2 and TRBJ2-1; 8 bases align to TRBD2. Germline V gene data show CDR1 as SGHTA and CDR2 as FQGNSA. V was clipped by 6 bases and J by 7 bases; unmatched bases: 14. The CDR3 sequence is 16 residues long. Here the CDR3 DNA reads TGTGCCAGCAGGCCAACTAGCGGCCCACCGGGAAATGAGCAGTTCTTC. Translated, it gives CASRPTSGPPGNEQFF.

The chain couples TRBV7-3 to TRBJ2-3, with a tentative D call TRBD1 (5 bases). This CDR3 contains 15 residues. Germline CDR1 is SGHTA and CDR2 is FQGTGA. V shed 0 bases and J shed 4 bases, with 11 bases lying between them. The CDR3 region is CASSLTPRDADTQYF. DNA of the CDR3: TGTGCCAGCAGCTTAACACCCAGGGATGCAGATACGCAGTATTTT. The full variable domain, rest sourced from reference TRBV7-3 and TRBJ2-3, is GAGVSQTPSNKVTEKGKYVELRCDPISGHTALYWYRQSLGQGPEFLIYFQGTGAADDSGLPNDRFFAVRPEGSVSTLKIQRTERGDSAVYLCASSLTPRDADTQYFGPGTRLTVL.

CDR3 amino acids: CASSRAEGRPQHF. The CDR3 nucleotides are TGTGCCAGCAGCAGGGCCGAGGGCCGCCCCCAGCATTTT. This chain joins TRBV7-9 and TRBJ1-5; the D is unclear. The CDR3 runs to 13 residues. Germline V CDR1 and CDR2: SEHNR, FQNEAQ (reference sequence). Trimming took off 5 bases at V and 10 bases at J, with 15 bases between the two ends.

This clone was seen a handful of times. The chain joins TRBV9 to TRBJ1-1; the D is unclear. Between the trimmed V and J ends, which lost 0 bases and 3 bases, there was a span of 6 bases. This CDR3 region has 13 residues. Germline loops: CDR1 SGDLS, CDR2 YYNGEE. CDR3 nucleotides: TGTGCCAGCAGCGTAGGAGAGTACACTGAAGCTTTCTTT. It codes for CASSVGEYTEAFF.

CDR3 DNA sequence: TGTGCCAGCAGCCAAGAGTTGCTCGGGAACACTGAAGCTTTCTTT. This sequence encodes CASSQELLGNTEAFF. The chain employs TRBV4-2 and TRBJ1-1, with D hard to call. V was pared by 0 bases and J by 1 base, with 9 bases between. The CDR3 totals 15 residues. CDR1 and CDR2 (germline): LGHNA, YNFKEQ.

The rearrangement uses TRBV4-3 and TRBJ2-2, with 8 bases aligning to TRBD2. The CDR3 has 15 amino acids. V dropped 3 bases and J dropped 6; count of bases not matched to a gene: 6. CDR1 is LGHNA, CDR2 YSLEER, per germline. In DNA form, the CDR3 reads TGCGCCAGCAGCCATGCTGCGGGAGGTGCCGGGGAGCTGTTTTTT. This translates into CASSHAAGGAGELFF.

The chain has TRBV5-1 and TRBJ2-1; 7 bases align to TRBD2. Germline values: CDR1 SGHRS, CDR2 YFSETQ. The CDR3 has 16 amino acids. V was pared by 3 bases and J by 4 bases, with 10 bases of the junction left unmatched. The DNA of the CDR3 is TGCGCCAGCAGCTGGGCTGGCGGGAGACGGTACAATGAGCAGTTCTTC. This sequence encodes CASSWAGGRRYNEQFF.

V is TRBV19 and J is TRBJ1-5; 8 bases map to TRBD1. Per the germline V gene, CDR1 is LNHDA and CDR2 is SQIVND (reference sequence). V gave up 2 bases and J gave up 2 bases; unmatched junction bases: 2. The CDR3 is 15 amino acids. The CDR3, as DNA: TGTGCCAGTAGTATATTGACAGGGGGCAATCAGCCCCAGCATTTT. It translates to CASSILTGGNQPQHF.

The V gene is TRBV6-5, the J gene TRBJ2-7; TRBD1 agrees at 7 bases. Germline values: CDR1 MNHEY, CDR2 SVGAGI. The length of the CDR3 is 15 residues. V lost 4 bases to trimming and J lost 0 bases; unmatched junction nucleotides: 6. The CDR3 protein is CASSSNRDSSYEQYF. DNA for the CDR3: TGTGCCAGCAGTTCCAACCGGGACAGCTCCTACGAGCAGTACTTC.

V is TRBV5-4 and J is TRBJ1-5; no clear D. The CDR3 sequence is 16 residues long. The germline gives CDR1 SGHNT, CDR2 YYREEE (reference sequence). Trimming cost V 2 bases and J 0 bases, with 12 bases left between them. This chain's CDR3 is CASSFPRGNSNQPQHF. DNA of the CDR3: TGTGCCAGCAGCTTCCCCAGAGGGAATAGCAATCAGCCCCAGCATTTT.

The chain carries TRBV2 and TRBJ2-1, with 7 bases matching TRBD2. J lost 2 bases, V lost 7 bases, and 5 bases had no gene match. The CDR3 covers 14 residues. CDR1 is SNHLY and CDR2 is FYNNEI in the germline V gene. The CDR3 DNA sequence: TGTGCCAGCAAGAGGCTAGCGGCCTACAATGAGCAGTTCTTC. Amino acids: CASKRLAAYNEQFF.

The chain recombines TRBV19 with TRBJ2-7; 8 nucleotides match TRBD2. Germline loops: CDR1 LNHDA, CDR2 SQIVND (reference sequence). The CDR3 runs to 13 residues. J gave up 6 bases and V 3 bases, and 4 bases lay outside the gene matches. The CDR3 spells CASSMQREFEQYF. CDR3 coding DNA: TGTGCCAGTAGTATGCAGCGGGAGTTCGAGCAGTACTTC.

For this clone: Other DNA sequences in this specimen translate into the identical CDR3. The rearrangement uses TRBV27 and TRBJ1-2; 7 positions agree with TRBD1. Trimming removed 5 bases from V and 4 bases from J; junction bases left unmatched: 4. This CDR3 region has 13 residues. Germline CDR1 and CDR2: MNHEY and SMNVEV (reference sequence). The CDR3 loop is CASSPRQGYGYTF. The CDR3 DNA is TGTGCCAGCAGTCCGCGACAGGGCTATGGCTACACCTTC.

V gene TRBV7-9 combines with J gene TRBJ1-6; D may be TRBD1 (5 bases). There are 14 residues in the CDR3. Germline CDR1 reads SEHNR; CDR2 reads FQNEAQ (reference sequence). V lost 5 bases to trimming and J lost 10 bases, with 15 bases between them. The CDR3 sequence is CASSPGHLGSPLHF. CDR3 in DNA: TGTGCCAGCAGCCCCGGACATCTGGGCTCACCCCTCCACTTT. Together with reference TRBV7-9 and TRBJ1-6, the CDR3 gives the full variable domain: DTGVSQNPRHKITKRGQNVTFRCDPISEHNRLYWYRQTLGQGPEFLTYFQNEAQLEKSRLLSDRFSAERPKGSFSTLEIQRTEQGDSAMYLCASSPGHLGSPLHFGNGTRLTVT.

This clone was seen a handful of times. The J gene is TRBJ2-3, the V gene TRBV15, with 11 bases aligning to TRBD2. The ends lost 3 bases at V and 6 bases at J; junction bases unmatched: 11. This CDR3 is 17 amino acids long. CDR1 is LNHNV, CDR2 YYDKDF, per germline (reference sequence). The CDR3 region has the DNA TGTGCCACCAGCAGGAGGGCCCTAGCGGGAGGAGCGGATACGCAGTATTTT. This codes for CATSRRALAGGADTQYF.

The chain recombines TRBV7-8 with TRBJ2-2; 11 bases agree with TRBD2. Trimming removed 6 bases from V and 6 bases from J; junction bases left unmatched: 3. The CDR3 length is 14 residues. CDR1 and CDR2 (germline): SGHVS, FQNEAQ. CDR3: CASRRLAGSGELFF. CDR3 coding DNA: TGTGCCAGCAGGCGACTAGCGGGATCCGGGGAGCTGTTTTTT.

This clone was recorded only once. The chain recombines TRBV29-1 with TRBJ2-4; maybe TRBD1 (6 bases). V lost 2 bases and J lost 7, with 12 bases in between. The CDR3 extends over 13 amino acids. Germline V gene data show CDR1 as SQVTM and CDR2 as ANQGSEA. The CDR3 spells CSVELVQGNIQYF. CDR3 DNA sequence: TGCAGCGTTGAATTGGTCCAGGGGAACATTCAGTACTTC.

This clone was observed a few times. The V and J genes are TRBV19 and TRBJ2-7; TRBD2 might be the D (5 bases). Germline CDR1 LNHDA, CDR2 SQIVND (reference sequence). The CDR3 runs to 16 residues. The V end was cut by 4 bases, the J end by 0 bases, with 16 bases between. The CDR3 sequence is CASSKDSSFPSYEQYF. The CDR3 DNA sequence: TGTGCCAGTAGTAAGGACTCCTCCTTTCCCTCCTACGAGCAGTACTTC.

This clone was counted between two and nine times. This sequence joins TRBV6-2 or TRBV6-3 and TRBJ2-7; a possible D gene is TRBD2 (5 bases). The CDR3 is 12 residues long. V was clipped by 3 bases and J by 4 bases, with 7 bases between them. Germline V gives CDR1 MNHEY, CDR2 SVGEGT. CDR3 sequence reads: CASSYGLYEQYF. The CDR3 DNA reads TGTGCCAGCAGTTATGGACTGTACGAGCAGTACTTC.

The J gene is TRBJ2-2, the V gene TRBV6-5, with 7 positions matching TRBD1. The CDR3 is made up of 14 amino acids. V shed 6 bases, J shed 1 base, and the junction held 2 bases outside the gene matches. In germline, CDR1 is MNHEY, CDR2 SVGAGI. The CDR3 DNA is TGTGCCAGCAGGCGACAGGGGAACACCGGGGAGCTGTTTTTT. It is translated as CASRRQGNTGELFF.

This rearrangement joins TRBV6-5 to TRBJ1-5; D unresolved. The V end lost 8 bases, the J end lost 5 bases, and 16 bases lay between the germline ends. This CDR3 is 14 amino acids long. Germline CDR1 MNHEY, CDR2 SVGAGI. The CDR3 here is CASSPGNMDQPQHF. In DNA form, the CDR3 reads TGTGCCAGCTCTCCCGGGAACATGGATCAGCCCCAGCATTTT.

The rearrangement uses TRBV29-1 and TRBJ2-7; 10 bases line up with TRBD1. Per germline, CDR1 SQVTM and CDR2 ANQGSEA. V shed 5 bases, J shed 5 bases, and the junction held 6 bases outside the gene matches. The CDR3 length is 13 residues. The CDR3 nucleotides read TGCAGCGTTACGACAGGGGGCATCGACGAGCAGTACTTC. This codes for CSVTTGGIDEQYF.

This chain connects TRBV5-1 to TRBJ2-5, with 12 nucleotides matching TRBD2. This CDR3 has 15 amino acids. CDR1 SGHRS and CDR2 YFSETQ come from the germline V gene. V gave up 7 bases and J gave up 5 bases; unmatched junction bases: 9. Here the CDR3 DNA reads TGCGCCAGCGCTGGACTAGCGGGGCCGGGGGAGACCCAGTACTTC. Protein product: CASAGLAGPGETQYF.

The CDR3 coding sequence is TGTGCCAGCAGCTTAAGGGTCGCAGGGCCCTATGGCTACACCTTC. This sequence encodes CASSLRVAGPYGYTF. The genes are TRBV7-2 and TRBJ1-2, with a possible D match to TRBD1 (5 bases). Germline CDR1 is SGHTA and CDR2 is FQGNSA. V was pared by 2 bases and J by 4 bases, with 14 bases between. This CDR3 is 15 amino acids long.

The V call is TRBV30, the J call TRBJ2-7; 12 bases align to TRBD2. After removal of 2 bases from V and 3 bases from J, the junction contained 8 bases not matched to a gene. CDR3 length: 16 amino acids. Germline CDR1 is GTSNPN and CDR2 is SVGIG (reference sequence). Here the CDR3 DNA reads TGTGCCTGGAGTCGAATCGGGACTAGCGGGTACTACGAGCAGTACTTC. It translates to CAWSRIGTSGYYEQYF. Together with reference TRBV30 and TRBJ2-7, the CDR3 gives the full variable domain: SQTIHQWPATLVQPVGSPLSLECTVEGTSNPNLYWYRQAAGRGLQLLFYSVGIGQISSEVPQNLSASRPQDRQFILSSKKLLLSDSGFYLCAWSRIGTSGYYEQYFGPGTRLTVT.

The rearrangement joins TRBV3-1 (or the pseudogene TRBV3-2) to TRBJ2-7, with 9 positions matching TRBD2. Germline V CDR1 and CDR2: LGHDT, YNNKEL (reference sequence). V lost 2 bases to trimming and J lost 5 bases; unmatched junction nucleotides: 7. The CDR3 runs 15 residues. The chain's CDR3 is CASSQNSGGWNEQYF. DNA of the CDR3: TGTGCCAGCAGCCAAAATAGCGGGGGCTGGAACGAGCAGTACTTC.